This T cell receptor beta chain was identified in a study of cytomegalovirus exposure and HLA in healthy donors. The study's findings and limits: Cytomegalovirus-associated status was assigned to some 180 TCR beta chains. Accounts indicate the classifier identified cytomegalovirus status with strong specificity and sensitivity. While the bulk of TCR sequences proved rare, some public TCRs turned up in many donors.

The study drew the donors from its roughly 110-subject validation cohort, separate from the approximately 700-subject first cohort. Assay used: immunoSEQ multiplex PCR; TCRdb lists only in-frame clones, some missing. The sample comprises under 65,000 clones, roughly 89% of which are singletons, and about 8.8% rests with the top ten. As regards this clone: The antigen remains undetermined.

V shed 5 bases and J shed 4 bases, with 8 bases lying between them. Germline CDR1 is MDHEN and CDR2 is SYDVKM. This CDR3 comprises 12 residues. The sequence was collected from a woman between 18 and 30 years old in good health and CMV-seropositive. The chain joins TRBV28 to TRBJ2-5, with no clear D. The sequenced sample was PBMCs. The CDR3 here is CASSPVLETQYF. CDR3 nucleotides: TGTGCCAGCAGTCCCGTTCTAGAGACCCAGTACTTC.